These T cell receptor beta chains were read from a single sample in a study of blood T cells in healthy people across ages. TCRdb re-analysed the 5' RACE reads in MiXCR, keeping a single row per CDR3 protein. The sample has 600,000 to 1,000,000 distinct CDR3 sequences; around 25% are singletons. These sequences were also reported in another study, on T cells of mothers and their children.

Sequencing was carried out using blood. These receptors were collected from a boy aged 5 to 17 in good health. Both conserved end residues are part of each CDR3. The D gene is left open where the match is weak. For some rows the clone size is stated as once, few or many, or as a class when expanded; others skip it.

. TRBD1 TRBJ2-5 TRBV25-1 CASSGPHSSTGDQETQYF TGTGCCAGCAGTGGCCCCCATTCCTCGACAGGGGATCAAGAGACCCAGTACTTC
few . TRBJ2-4 TRBV7-2 CASRSAAKNIQYF TGTGCCAGCCGCTCGGCCGCCAAAAACATTCAGTACTTC
. . TRBJ2-1 TRBV19 CAGSIWQSGNEQFF TGTGCCGGTAGTATCTGGCAATCAGGGAATGAGCAGTTCTTC
few . TRBJ2-7 TRBV4-3 CASSQDRGTSYEQYF TGCGCCAGCAGCCAAGATCGGGGCACATCCTACGAGCAGTACTTC
. . TRBJ2-1 TRBV20-1 CSARDQVESSYNEQFF TGCAGTGCTAGAGATCAAGTCGAAAGCTCCTACAATGAGCAGTTCTTC
. . TRBJ2-5 TRBV7-6 CASSLEAHGYQETQYF TGTGCCAGCAGCTTAGAGGCGCATGGGTACCAAGAGACCCAGTACTTC
. . TRBJ2-3 TRBV10-3 CAISGAAGPRTDTQYF TGTGCCATCAGTGGGGCGGCTGGGCCTCGCACAGATACGCAGTATTTT
. . TRBJ2-7 TRBV10-3 CAIRDRSSYEQYF TGTGCCATCAGGGACCGGAGCTCCTACGAGCAGTACTTC
. . TRBJ1-2 TRBV4-1 CASSQFRGAQYGYTF TGCGCCAGCAGCCAATTTCGGGGGGCCCAATATGGCTACACCTTC
few . TRBJ1-1 TRBV6-5 CASSRGGGTEAFF TGTGCCAGCAGTAGGGGAGGCGGCACTGAAGCTTTCTTT
few . TRBJ1-6 TRBV6-5 CASSYLEAGRTSGALHF TGTGCCAGCAGTTACTTGGAAGCGGGACGCACCTCGGGAGCCCTCCACTTT
. . TRBJ2-4 TRBV6-1 CASSEGTRVWYF TGTGCCAGCAGTGAAGGGACGAGGGTGTGGTACTTC
. . TRBJ2-3 TRBV10-3 CAISESTGASPDTQYF TGTGCCATCAGTGAGTCAACCGGGGCATCTCCAGATACGCAGTATTTT
few TRBD1 TRBJ2-5 TRBV2 CATTGQGIGETQYF TGTGCCACAACGGGACAGGGGATAGGGGAGACCCAGTACTTC
few . TRBJ2-7 TRBV20-1 CSARDEGSSYEQYF TGCAGTGCTAGAGATGAGGGTAGCTCCTACGAGCAGTACTTC
. . TRBJ2-5 TRBV29-1 CSVGGLARGETQYF TGCAGCGTTGGAGGGCTAGCCCGGGGAGAGACCCAGTACTTC
. . TRBJ1-1 TRBV19 CASSIDPAMNTEAFF TGTGCCAGTAGTATAGATCCGGCGATGAACACTGAAGCTTTCTTT
few TRBD1 TRBJ2-5 TRBV7-2 CASSRTGLLETQYF TGTGCCAGCAGCCGGACAGGGTTGTTAGAGACCCAGTACTTC
. TRBD1 TRBJ2-7 TRBV28 CASSRSLRQGQYF TGTGCCAGCAGCCGAAGCCTCAGACAGGGACAGTACTTC
few . TRBJ2-5 TRBV10-2 CASSERVGLETQYF TGCGCCAGCAGTGAGAGAGTGGGGCTGGAGACCCAGTACTTC
few . TRBJ2-7 TRBV20-1 CSAFANRELYEQYF TGCAGTGCTTTCGCCAACAGGGAACTCTACGAGCAGTACTTC
. TRBD2 TRBJ2-5 TRBV5-8 CASFTPSGQETQYF TGTGCCAGCTTCACCCCTAGCGGCCAAGAGACCCAGTACTTC
few . TRBJ1-4 TRBV28 CASSLVRNEKLFF TGTGCCAGCAGTCTCGTGAGGAATGAAAAACTGTTTTTT
few . TRBJ2-7 TRBV15 CATREGGLAGTYEQYF TGTGCCACCAGAGAGGGGGGGCTGGCAGGCACCTACGAGCAGTACTTC
. . TRBJ2-5 TRBV20-1 CSARDWDPRMGETQYF TGCAGTGCTAGAGATTGGGACCCCCGAATGGGAGAGACCCAGTACTTC
. TRBD1 TRBJ1-1 TRBV30 CACNSQAIRSGGAFF TGTGCCTGCAATTCACAGGCAATAAGATCAGGGGGAGCTTTCTTT
. . TRBJ2-1 TRBV7-2 CASSPTRGYNEQFF TGTGCCAGCAGCCCAACCCGGGGATACAATGAGCAGTTCTTC
. . TRBJ2-7 TRBV12-3/TRBV12-4 CASSWDPLYEQYF TGTGCCAGCAGCTGGGACCCCCTTTACGAGCAGTACTTC
. . TRBJ2-5 TRBV7-2 CASSLKGEETQYF TGTGCCAGCAGCTTAAAGGGGGAAGAGACCCAGTACTTC
few . TRBJ1-1 TRBV20-1 CSAISGTDTEAFF TGCAGTGCCATCTCAGGGACGGACACTGAAGCTTTCTTT
. . TRBJ2-1 TRBV30 CAWSVLARYNEQFF TGTGCCTGGAGTGTGTTAGCGAGATACAATGAGCAGTTCTTC
. . TRBJ2-6 TRBV9 CACSVSQAGSGANVLTF TGTGCCTGCAGCGTGTCGCAGGCCGGCTCTGGGGCCAACGTCCTGACTTTC
few TRBD1 TRBJ1-4 TRBV5-6 CASSPGTGRSRFEKLFF TGTGCCAGCAGCCCAGGGACAGGGAGGTCACGGTTTGAAAAACTGTTTTTT
few TRBD1 TRBJ1-6 TRBV5-8 CASSLGLGQGVNSPLHF TGTGCCAGCAGCTTGGGTTTGGGACAGGGGGTAAATTCACCCCTCCACTTT
few . TRBJ1-2 TRBV4-1 CASSQAFGTSLGGYTF TGCGCCAGCAGCCAAGCGTTCGGGACATCTTTGGGGGGCTACACCTTC
. TRBD1 TRBJ2-7 TRBV29-1 CSVKGAPDRGYEQYF TGCAGCGTTAAAGGGGCCCCGGACAGGGGATACGAGCAGTACTTC
. . TRBJ2-7 TRBV7-9 CASSRPGREAYEQYF TGTGCCAGCAGCCGCCCGGGGAGAGAGGCCTACGAGCAGTACTTC
few . TRBJ2-7 TRBV6-5 CASTSGQYFHEQYF TGTGCCAGCACCTCAGGACAGTATTTCCACGAGCAGTACTTC
few . TRBJ2-7 TRBV7-3 CASSLAARYEQYF TGTGCCAGCAGCTTAGCGGCCCGATACGAGCAGTACTTC
. . TRBJ2-6 TRBV21-1 CASSKESRQEGSGANVLTF TGTGCCAGCAGCAAAGAGTCGAGACAGGAGGGTTCTGGGGCCAACGTCCTGACTTTC
few TRBD2 TRBJ2-1 TRBV4-1 CASRREASGDEQFF TGCGCCAGCAGGCGGGAGGCTAGCGGGGATGAGCAGTTCTTC
. TRBD2 TRBJ2-5 TRBV20-1 CSARYSSGGTGETQYF TGCAGTGCTAGATACTCTAGCGGGGGGACGGGGGAGACCCAGTACTTC
. . TRBJ2-7 TRBV5-1 CASSVDGAPYEQYF TGCGCCAGCAGCGTGGACGGGGCCCCCTACGAGCAGTACTTC
few . TRBJ1-1 TRBV29-1 CSVDQTNTEAFF TGCAGCGTTGATCAAACTAACACTGAAGCTTTCTTT
. TRBD1 TRBJ1-2 TRBV5-1 CASSRGTGEGYTF TGCGCCAGCAGCCGGGGGACAGGGGAAGGCTACACCTTC
. TRBD1 TRBJ2-2 TRBV5-1 CASSITGGTGELFF TGCGCCAGCAGTATTACAGGGGGCACCGGGGAGCTGTTTTTT
few . TRBJ2-1 TRBV15 CATSRLPESSYNEQFF TGTGCCACCAGCAGGTTACCTGAGAGCTCCTACAATGAGCAGTTCTTC
few . TRBJ1-2 TRBV6-5 CASSYSIPSRHPNYGYTF TGTGCCAGCAGTTACTCGATTCCTAGCAGACACCCTAACTATGGCTACACCTTC
few TRBD1 TRBJ2-3 TRBV6-6 CASSAGTASGTQYF TGTGCCAGCAGTGCCGGGACAGCTAGTGGTACGCAGTATTTT
. . TRBJ2-1 TRBV7-9 CASSIGSDEQFF TGTGCCAGCAGCATCGGGTCCGATGAGCAGTTCTTC
few . TRBJ1-5 TRBV2 CASSRGTSNQPQHF TGTGCCAGCAGCCGGGGGACCAGCAATCAGCCCCAGCATTTT
few TRBD1 TRBJ2-3 TRBV6-5 CASTGQNTDTQYF TGTGCCAGCACGGGACAGAACACAGATACGCAGTATTTT
. TRBD1 TRBJ2-7 TRBV6-5 CASGEGAATYEQYF TGTGCCAGCGGAGAGGGGGCCGCCACCTACGAGCAGTACTTC
few . TRBJ2-5 TRBV12-3/TRBV12-4 CASSPLVAQETQYF TGTGCCAGCAGCCCACTTGTGGCCCAAGAGACCCAGTACTTC
. . TRBJ2-2 TRBV29-1 CSGGNTGELFF TGCAGCGGTGGAAACACCGGGGAGCTGTTTTTT
. . TRBJ2-1 TRBV4-3 CASSRDHSSYNEQFF TGCGCCAGCAGCCGAGATCACAGCTCTTACAATGAGCAGTTCTTC
. . TRBJ1-2 TRBV20-1 CSARRGDFDGYTF TGCAGTGCTCGCCGAGGAGATTTTGATGGCTACACCTTC
. . TRBJ2-3 TRBV7-2 CASSKLGDTQYF TGTGCCAGCAGCAAACTGGGAGATACGCAGTATTTT
few . TRBJ2-7 TRBV5-1 CASSLDSLAAYEQYF TGCGCCAGCAGCTTGGACAGTCTAGCCGCCTACGAGCAGTACTTC
. . TRBJ1-6 TRBV12-3/TRBV12-4 CASSSRTAYNSPLHF TGTGCCAGCAGTTCCAGGACAGCCTATAATTCACCCCTCCACTTT